One sample yielded the 26 T cell receptor beta chains listed below, sequenced in a study of metastatic and nonmetastatic thyroid tumors. None of the patients had undergone any treatment ahead of thyroid surgery. TCRdb reanalyzed the PCR reads via MiXCR. The sample has more than 13,000 clones, roughly 12% seen once. Sequencing used blood. Receptor source: a female donor with papillary thyroid cancer or a benign thyroid nodule (not recorded which). Some clones in this sample may be carry-over from other donors' samples.

Many counts were recorded for this clone. The chain joins TRBV7-9 to TRBJ2-7; D remains ambiguous. CDR1 is SEHNR and CDR2 is FQNEAQ in the germline V gene (reference sequence). CDR3 length equals 14 residues. V gave up 5 bases and J gave up 2 bases, with 13 bases separating them. CDR3 in DNA: TGTGCCAGCAGCGACTCTTTAAATACCTACGAGCAGTACTTC. It codes for CASSDSLNTYEQYF.

Judged by abundance, this clone is medium-sized (0.01 to 0.1%). V gene TRBV28 combines with J gene TRBJ1-5; weak D call: TRBD1 (5 bases). The V end lost 6 bases, the J end lost 2 bases, and 17 bases lay between the germline ends. The CDR3 spans 16 residues. In germline, CDR1 is MDHEN, CDR2 SYDVKM. The CDR3 nucleotides read TGTGCCAGCAGCCTCGTGGCGGGGGGACGCAATCAGCCCCAGCATTTT. As protein: CASSLVAGGRNQPQHF.

This clone was detected many times. This chain connects TRBV30 to TRBJ1-1; D not resolved. Germline V gene lookup returns CDR1 GTSNPN and CDR2 SVGIG (reference sequence). V was cut by 8 bases and J by 3 bases, with 13 bases left in between. This CDR3 comprises 12 residues. CDR3 sequence: CARTNGDTEAFF. Written as DNA, the CDR3 is TGTGCCCGGACGAACGGGGACACTGAAGCTTTCTTT. The full variable domain, in which reference TRBV30 and TRBJ1-1 provide the parts outside the CDR3, is SQTIHQWPATLVQPVGSPLSLECTVEGTSNPNLYWYRQAAGRGLQLLFYSVGIGQISSEVPQNLSASRPQDRQFILSSKKLLLSDSGFYLCARTNGDTEAFFGQGTRLTVV.

This clone showed up just a few times. The chain links TRBV28 to TRBJ1-2; D is undetermined. The V gene lost 1 base and the J gene lost 2 bases, with 8 bases spanning the gap. The CDR3 loop spans 14 amino acids. Looked up from germline, CDR1 is MDHEN and CDR2 is SYDVKM. DNA for the CDR3: TGTGCCAGCAGTTTATCTTCACAAAACTATGGCTACACCTTC. Its protein is CASSLSSQNYGYTF.

This clone appeared many times. In nucleotides, the CDR3 is TGCGCCAGCAGCTTGGCTGGGACCGCGAGCTCCTACAATGAGCAGTTCTTC. Protein: CASSLAGTASSYNEQFF. The rearrangement links TRBV5-1 to TRBJ2-1; TRBD1 or TRBD2 may be the D gene (5 bases each). Germline loops: CDR1 SGHRS, CDR2 YFSETQ. Trimming left V 0 bases short and J 0 bases short, with 13 bases between. CDR3 length: 17 amino acids. Looking up the rest from reference TRBV5-1 and TRBJ2-1 gives the full variable domain: KAGVTQTPRYLIKTRGQQVTLSCSPISGHRSVSWYQQTPGQGLQFLFEYFSETQRNKGNFPGRFSGRQFSNSRSEMNVSTLELGDSALYLCASSLAGTASSYNEQFFGPGTRLTVL.

This clone was seen at least ten times. DNA of the CDR3: TGTGCCAGTAGTAGGATATCGAATGAGCAGTTCTTC. As protein: CASSRISNEQFF. The chain is built from TRBV19 and TRBJ2-1; D is undetermined. The CDR3 is made up of 12 amino acids. V lost 4 bases, J lost 7 bases, and 8 bases lay in between. Per germline, CDR1 LNHDA and CDR2 SQIVND (reference sequence). The whole variable domain, remainder taken from reference TRBV19 and TRBJ2-1, is DGGITQSPKYLFRKEGQNVTLSCEQNLNHDAMYWYRQDPGQGLRLIYYSQIVNDFQKGDIAEGYSVSREKKESFPLTVTSAQKNPTAFYLCASSRISNEQFFGPGTRLTVL.

This clone was counted many times. The CDR3: CAISAQGGRNTEAFF. The CDR3 nucleotides read TGTGCCATCAGTGCGCAGGGGGGAAGGAACACTGAAGCTTTCTTT. V and J are TRBV10-3 and TRBJ1-1, with 7 bases lining up with TRBD1. The CDR3 consists of 15 residues. Trimming at V came to 4 bases and at J to 1 base, leaving 6 bases not matched to a gene. The V gene's germline CDR1 is ENHRY and CDR2 SYGVKD.

In its sample, this clone was seen a few times. Being one base from a much bigger clone, this may be a read error. The chain employs TRBV12-3 or TRBV12-4 and TRBJ1-5, with 8 positions matching TRBD1. Trimming at V came to 6 bases and at J to 3 bases, leaving 4 bases not matched to a gene. The length of the CDR3 is 14 residues. In DNA form, the CDR3 reads TGTGCCAGCAGCCGACAGGGGAACAATCAGCCCCAGCATTTT. Amino acid sequence: CASSRQGNNQPQHF.

This clone was picked up many times. This chain's CDR3 is CASSLSSPKNTGELFF. CDR3 bases: TGTGCCAGCAGCTTATCTAGTCCGAAGAACACCGGGGAGCTGTTTTTT. The gene calls are TRBV11-1 and TRBJ2-2; D is unresolved. CDR1 is SGHAT, CDR2 FQDESV, per germline (reference sequence). Trimming removed 2 bases from V and 1 base from J, with 11 bases in between. The CDR3 extends over 16 amino acids. Complete variable domain (other parts from reference TRBV11-1 and TRBJ2-2): EAEVAQSPRYKITEKSQAVAFWCDPISGHATLYWYRQILGQGPELLVQFQDESVVDDSQLPKDRFSAERLKGVDSTLKIQPAELGDSAMYLCASSLSSPKNTGELFFGEGSRLTVL.

In its sample, this clone ranks as medium-sized. The genes are TRBV28 and TRBJ2-1; the D is unclear. V was cut by 4 bases and J by 5 bases, with 12 bases left in between. The CDR3 loop spans 14 amino acids. CDR1 MDHEN and CDR2 SYDVKM come from the germline V gene. DNA for the CDR3: TGTGCCAGCAGTTCCCATGGACCCAACAATGAGCAGTTCTTC. Translating it yields CASSSHGPNNEQFF.

The sample holds a few counts of this clone. This chain uses TRBV12-3 or TRBV12-4 with TRBJ1-2; D not resolved. There are 11 residues in the CDR3. Trimming removed 6 bases at V and 10 bases at J, with 12 bases between. CDR3 DNA sequence: TGTGCCAGCAGCTTGGAGGGATACTACACCTTC. Translating it yields CASSLEGYYTF.

As concerns this clone: With a much larger clone just one base away, this may be a read error. Other DNA sequences of this sample code for an identical CDR3. The chain has TRBV5-1 and TRBJ2-1; 7 nucleotides agree with TRBD2. Germline loops: CDR1 SGHRS, CDR2 YFSETQ. The CDR3 contains 15 residues. The DNA for the CDR3 is TGCGCCAGCACCTCGACAGTCGGGGCGGGAGAGGAGCAGTCCTTC. Residues: CASTSTVGAGEEQSF.

This clone came up many times. This chain connects TRBV5-5 to TRBJ1-1; 7 bases line up with TRBD1. V shed 4 bases, J shed 7 bases, and the junction held 10 bases outside the gene matches. This CDR3 has 14 amino acids. CDR1 and CDR2 (germline): SGHKS, YYEKEE (reference sequence). The CDR3 spells CASSPRGDSLEAFF. In nucleotides, the CDR3 is TGTGCCAGCAGCCCACGGGGGGACAGCCTTGAAGCTTTCTTT.

This clone appeared a single time. This chain connects TRBV20-1 to TRBJ1-5; D is perhaps TRBD1 (5 bases). The CDR3 has 17 residues. Germline assignment: CDR1 DFQATT and CDR2 SNEGSKA (reference sequence). V shed 0 bases and J shed 2 bases, with 17 bases lying between them. In DNA, the CDR3 is TGCAGTGCTAGAGATTTTAAGGGGATAATGGGCAATCAGCCCCAGCATTTT. Its translation is CSARDFKGIMGNQPQHF.

The table lists this clone with many counts. The rearrangement joins TRBV18 to TRBJ2-7; tentatively, D is TRBD2 (6 bases). Germline CDR1 reads KGHSH; CDR2 reads LQKENI. The length of the CDR3 is 14 residues. V was cut by 2 bases and J by 5 bases, with 13 bases left in between. CDR3 region: CASSPFPGGHEQYF. In DNA, the CDR3 is TGTGCCAGCTCACCATTCCCCGGGGGTCACGAGCAGTACTTC.

In this sample, this clone is medium-sized. The chain recombines TRBV12-3 or TRBV12-4 with TRBJ2-7, with D unresolved. V gave up 1 base and J gave up 6 bases, with 7 bases separating them. The CDR3 has 12 residues. The CDR3 loop reads CASSLDNAEQYF. CDR3 DNA sequence: TGTGCCAGCAGTTTAGACAATGCCGAGCAGTACTTC.

J is TRBJ1-1 and V is TRBV7-9; D gene ambiguous. Trimming took 2 bases from V and 1 from J, leaving 8 bases between them. Per the germline V gene, CDR1 is SEHNR and CDR2 is FQNEAQ (reference sequence). The CDR3 is made up of 14 amino acids. CDR3 nucleotides: TGTGCCAGCAGCTTATACAACCCGAACACTGAAGCTTTCTTT. This translates into CASSLYNPNTEAFF.

This clone came up many times. The J gene is TRBJ2-5, the V gene TRBV28, with TRBD2 matching 7 bases. This CDR3 contains 15 residues. V was pared by 3 bases and J by 5 bases, with 9 bases of the junction left unmatched. CDR1 MDHEN and CDR2 SYDVKM come from the germline V gene. The CDR3: CASSLSTGGRETQYF. The CDR3 bases are TGTGCCAGCAGTTTGAGTACGGGAGGAAGGGAGACCCAGTACTTC.

This clone showed up many times. The rearrangement uses TRBV20-1 and TRBJ2-1; D may be TRBD2 (7 bases). V dropped 4 bases and J dropped 3 bases, with 13 bases sitting between them. Per germline, CDR1 DFQATT and CDR2 SNEGSKA (reference sequence). CDR3 length equals 14 residues. CDR3 loop: CSANEGGDYNEQFF. DNA for the CDR3: TGCAGTGCTAACGAGGGGGGGGACTACAATGAGCAGTTCTTC.

This clone has at least ten counts. The chain employs TRBV7-9 and TRBJ2-7; D is unresolved. The V end lost 1 base, the J end lost 6 bases, and 7 bases lay between the germline ends. Germline CDR1 is SEHNR and CDR2 is FQNEAQ (reference sequence). This CDR3 has 12 residues. For the CDR3, the DNA is TGTGCCAGCAGCTTAGTTTGGGGCGAGCAGTACTTC. Residues: CASSLVWGEQYF.

This clone is medium-sized within its sample. The chain carries TRBV28 and TRBJ2-1; TRBD2 matches 12 bases. CDR3 size: 18 residues. Germline CDR1 reads MDHEN; CDR2 reads SYDVKM. The V gene end was trimmed by 4 bases and the J gene end by 0 bases; junction bases not matched to a gene: 7. CDR3 coding DNA: TGTGCCAGCAGTTCCCATCAACTAGCGGGAGGCTCCTACAATGAGCAGTTCTTC. As protein: CASSSHQLAGGSYNEQFF.

This clone was observed a few times. In this CDR3 the conserved last residue, phenylalanine or tryptophan, is missing, so a read error is likely. The chain joins TRBV12-5 to TRBJ1-2; 8 nucleotides line up with TRBD1. Germline V gives CDR1 LGHNT, CDR2 FRNRAP. This CDR3 has 14 amino acids. After removal of 5 bases from V and 7 bases from J, the junction contained 9 bases not matched to a gene. The CDR3 coding sequence is TGTGCTAGTGGTGCCCCGACAGGGGCAGGTGGCTACACCTTA. Its protein product is CASGAPTGAGGYTL.

By sample fraction, this clone is medium-sized. The chain employs TRBV6-1 and TRBJ2-6; a possible D gene is TRBD1 (5 bases). This CDR3 has 14 amino acids. Looked up from germline, CDR1 is MNHNS and CDR2 is SASEGT. Trimming pared 6 bases from V and 1 base from J, leaving 7 bases between. The CDR3 is CASSYRSGANVLTF. CDR3 coding DNA: TGTGCCAGCAGCTACAGGTCTGGGGCCAACGTCCTGACTTTC.

This clone was counted many times. CDR3 nucleotide sequence: TGTGCCAGCAGCCCTCCCTCGAGTAGCGGTTACGAGCAGTACTTC. It encodes CASSPPSSSGYEQYF. V and J are TRBV9 and TRBJ2-7; a weak D match, TRBD2 (6 bases). The CDR3 is made up of 15 amino acids. CDR1 is SGDLS and CDR2 is YYNGEE in the germline V gene. Deletions cut 4 bases from V and 4 bases from J, with 18 bases between.

Within the sample, this clone is medium-sized. This sequence joins TRBV6-1 and TRBJ2-7, with 7 bases aligning to TRBD2. The CDR3 runs to 14 residues. V lost 5 bases and J lost 2; bases outside the gene matches: 6. Germline CDR1 and CDR2: MNHNS and SASEGT. As DNA, the CDR3 is TGTGCCAGCAGTCACCGGGCGGGGGCCTACGAGCAGTACTTC. This sequence encodes CASSHRAGAYEQYF.

This clone was counted many times. The chain is built from TRBV7-9 and TRBJ1-1; D unresolved. The CDR3 covers 11 residues. CDR1 is SEHNR, CDR2 FQNEAQ, per germline (reference sequence). Deletions cut 1 base from V and 11 bases from J, with 8 bases between. CDR3: CASSLEVIAFF. CDR3 coding DNA: TGTGCCAGCAGCTTAGAAGTCATCGCTTTCTTT.